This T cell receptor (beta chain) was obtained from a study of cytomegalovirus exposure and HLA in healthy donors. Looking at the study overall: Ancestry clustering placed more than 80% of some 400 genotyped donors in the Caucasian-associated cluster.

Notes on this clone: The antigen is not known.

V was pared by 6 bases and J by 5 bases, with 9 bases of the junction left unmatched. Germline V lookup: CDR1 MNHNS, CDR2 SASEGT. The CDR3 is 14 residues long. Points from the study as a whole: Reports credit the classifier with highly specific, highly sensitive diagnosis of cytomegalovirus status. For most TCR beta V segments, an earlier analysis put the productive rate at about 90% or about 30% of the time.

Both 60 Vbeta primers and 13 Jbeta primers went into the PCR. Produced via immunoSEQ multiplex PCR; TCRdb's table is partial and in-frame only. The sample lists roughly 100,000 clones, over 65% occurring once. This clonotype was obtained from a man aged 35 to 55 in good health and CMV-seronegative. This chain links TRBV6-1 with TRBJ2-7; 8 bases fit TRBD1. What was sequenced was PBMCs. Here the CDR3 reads CASRLGQGENEQYF. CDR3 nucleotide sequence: TGTGCCAGCAGGTTAGGACAGGGAGAGAACGAGCAGTACTTC.